The 15 T cell receptor beta chains reported below all come from one sample, sequenced in a study of kidney transplant recipient with SARS-CoV-2 infection. TCRdb passed the reads through MiXCR, listing each CDR3 protein once. The sample has roughly 230,000 distinct CDR3 sequences; around 30% are singletons. This sample comprised a blood sample, obtained at baseline and on day 111 from a kidney transplant recipient. The source of these receptors is a male patient between 25 and 40 years old who had COVID-19 and was a kidney transplant recipient. Some T cells may be provided by the graft donor.

This clonotype showed up many times. J is TRBJ1-5 and V is TRBV12-3 or TRBV12-4, with TRBD1 matching 10 bases. This CDR3 contains 15 residues. V lost 3 bases, J lost 4 bases, and 3 bases stayed unmatched. CDR3 in DNA: TGTGCCAGCAGTTTTGGGACAGGGGATAATCAGCCCCAGCATTTT. It specifies CASSFGTGDNQPQHF.

At least ten counts were recorded for this clonotype. The chain uses TRBV6-9 and TRBJ1-2, with D unresolved. This CDR3 spans 17 amino acids. Deletions cut 5 bases from V and 4 bases from J, with 23 bases between. Germline lookup yields CDR1 MNHGY and CDR2 SVAAGI. The CDR3, as DNA: TGTGCCAGCAGTACGGTCAAGCCTTACGGAAAGACCTATGGCTACACCTTC. This gives the protein CASSTVKPYGKTYGYTF.

At least ten counts were recorded for this clonotype. This chain uses TRBV30 with TRBJ1-5; 11 nucleotides match TRBD1. J was trimmed by 4 bases and V by 3 bases; bases with no gene match: 2. CDR3 size: 14 residues. CDR1 is GTSNPN and CDR2 is SVGIG in the germline V gene (reference sequence). CDR3 residues: CAWSGTGGNQPQHF. CDR3 nucleotides: TGTGCCTGGAGCGGGACAGGGGGGAATCAGCCCCAGCATTTT. Full variable domain (outside the CDR3, taken from reference TRBV30 and TRBJ1-5): SQTIHQWPATLVQPVGSPLSLECTVEGTSNPNLYWYRQAAGRGLQLLFYSVGIGQISSEVPQNLSASRPQDRQFILSSKKLLLSDSGFYLCAWSGTGGNQPQHFGDGTRLSIL.

This clonotype was detected ten times or more. The rearrangement links TRBV7-9 to TRBJ2-7; 10 bases agree with TRBD2. With 1 base clipped from V and 4 bases from J, the junction kept 7 bases outside the gene matches. CDR3 length: 16 residues. Germline V CDR1 and CDR2: SEHNR, FQNEAQ (reference sequence). The CDR3 is CASSLDPRTSGYEQYF. CDR3 sequence (DNA): TGTGCCAGCAGCTTAGACCCACGGACTAGCGGTTACGAGCAGTACTTC.

This clonotype was seen ten or more times. The chain combines TRBV7-8 with TRBJ1-2; D call uncertain. The V end was cut by 5 bases, the J end by 4 bases, with 23 bases between. This CDR3 contains 17 residues. Germline-derived CDR1 and CDR2 are SGHVS and FQNEAQ. CDR3 DNA: TGTGCCAGCAGCGCACGTCCGTTTACCCGAAAGACCTATGGCTACACCTTC. Its protein product is CASSARPFTRKTYGYTF.

About this clonotype itself: A read error may be the cause here, since a much bigger clone is one base away. The chain employs TRBV20-1 and TRBJ2-7, with 8 bases matching TRBD2. This CDR3 comprises 15 residues. Trimming cost V 6 bases and J 0 bases; bases outside gene matches: 10. CDR1 and CDR2 from the germline V gene are DFQATT and SNEGSKA (reference sequence). The CDR3 sequence: CSAARSGRGSYEQYF. Written as DNA, the CDR3 is TGCAGTGCGGCCCGGAGCGGGAGAGGCTCCTACGAGCAGTACTTC.

This rearrangement joins TRBV6-5 to TRBJ1-2; D ambiguous. The V end was cut by 7 bases, the J end by 4 bases, with 25 bases between. Germline CDR1 reads MNHEY; CDR2 reads SVGAGI. This CDR3 region has 17 residues. The CDR3 DNA follows: TGTGCCAGCAATTATCTCTTGGGATGTAGAAAGACCTATGGCTACACCTTC. Amino acids: CASNYLLGCRKTYGYTF.

The rearrangement uses TRBV11-2 and TRBJ1-1, with TRBD1 identical over 11 bases. Germline assignment: CDR1 SGHAT and CDR2 FQNNGV. The CDR3 is made up of 15 amino acids. After removal of 5 bases from V and 1 base from J, the junction contained 3 bases not matched to a gene. CDR3 in DNA: TGTGCCAGCAGCGGACAGGGGGCGCGGAACACTGAAGCTTTCTTT. This gives the protein CASSGQGARNTEAFF.

The sample holds many counts of this clonotype. The rearrangement uses TRBV5-1 and TRBJ2-7; TRBD1 matches 9 bases. V was clipped by 0 bases and J by 0 bases; unmatched bases: 1. CDR3 size: 15 residues. Germline CDR1 and CDR2: SGHRS and YFSETQ. CDR3 nucleotide sequence: TGCGCCAGCAGCTTGGCACAGGGGGCCTCCTACGAGCAGTACTTC. It translates to CASSLAQGASYEQYF.

This clonotype was seen ten or more times. The rearrangement uses TRBV24-1 and TRBJ2-2; 7 bases agree with TRBD1. The CDR3 consists of 14 residues. Germline V CDR1 and CDR2: KGHDR, SFDVKD. J lost 8 bases, V lost 7 bases, and 9 bases had no gene match. Here the CDR3 reads CATSGQVRGGELFF. DNA of the CDR3: TGTGCCACCAGCGGACAGGTTAGGGGAGGGGAGCTGTTTTTT.

This clonotype was detected ten times or more. CDR3: CASSHNVTLRKTYGYTF. CDR3 coding DNA: TGTGCCAGCAGCCACAACGTCACCCTTCGAAAGACCTATGGCTACACCTTC. The chain is built from TRBV3-1 and TRBJ1-2; D is unresolved. This CDR3 region has 17 residues. Germline values: CDR1 LGHDT, CDR2 YNNKEL (reference sequence). The V end lost 3 bases, the J end lost 4 bases, and 21 bases lay between the germline ends.

Ten or more counts support this clonotype. The gene calls are TRBV9 and TRBJ2-5, with D perhaps matching TRBD2 (6 bases). Per the germline V gene, CDR1 is SGDLS and CDR2 is YYNGEE. The CDR3 spans 14 residues. V dropped 1 base and J dropped 5 bases, with 12 bases sitting between them. The DNA for the CDR3 is TGTGCCAGCAGCGTACCGGGAGTCGGTGAGACCCAGTACTTC. It translates to CASSVPGVGETQYF.

Note on this clonotype: This sequence may be a read error, since a much larger clone differs from it by one base. The V and J genes are TRBV6-9 and TRBJ1-2; no clear D gene. The CDR3 runs 17 residues. CDR1 and CDR2 (germline): MNHGY, SVAAGI. Trimming took off 5 bases at V and 4 bases at J, with 23 bases between the two ends. This CDR3 is CASSLVLPYGKTYGYTF. In nucleotides, the CDR3 is TGTGCCAGCAGTCTAGTATTGCCTTACGGAAAGACCTATGGCTACACCTTC.

Worth noting for this clonotype: This may come from a read error, since a much larger clone is one base off. The chain carries TRBV11-2 and TRBJ1-2, with D tentatively TRBD1 (5 bases). Trimming stripped 6 bases from V and 7 bases from J, with 18 bases between. The CDR3 has 14 amino acids. Germline V gives CDR1 SGHAT, CDR2 FQNNGV. CDR3 nucleotides: TGTGCCAGCAGGCAGCCGGGACGGGGGTCTGGCTACACCTTC. It specifies CASRQPGRGSGYTF.

A word on this clonotype: A much larger clone differs from this one at a single base, so this may be a read error. The gene calls are TRBV6-6 and TRBJ1-2; D gene ambiguous. Germline CDR1 reads MNHNY; CDR2 reads SVGAGI (reference sequence). The CDR3 length is 11 residues. The CDR3 protein is CATLRAGRYTF. CDR3 DNA sequence: TGTGCTACATTGAGGGCGGGCCGGTACACCTTC.